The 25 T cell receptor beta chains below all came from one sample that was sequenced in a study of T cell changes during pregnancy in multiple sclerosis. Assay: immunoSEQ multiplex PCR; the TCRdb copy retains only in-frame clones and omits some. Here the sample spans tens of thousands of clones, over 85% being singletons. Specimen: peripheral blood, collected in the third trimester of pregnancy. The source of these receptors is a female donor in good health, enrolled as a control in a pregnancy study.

The CDR3 loop reads CASSPVLAGGLNEQFF. CDR3 DNA sequence: TGTGCCAGCAGCCCCGTACTAGCGGGGGGGCTGAATGAGCAGTTCTTC. The genes are TRBV6-4 and TRBJ2-1; 13 nucleotides match TRBD2. The V gene end was trimmed by 6 bases and the J gene end by 7 bases; junction bases not matched to a gene: 9. This CDR3 is 16 amino acids long. Germline V gene sequence: CDR1 MRHNA, CDR2 SNTAGT.

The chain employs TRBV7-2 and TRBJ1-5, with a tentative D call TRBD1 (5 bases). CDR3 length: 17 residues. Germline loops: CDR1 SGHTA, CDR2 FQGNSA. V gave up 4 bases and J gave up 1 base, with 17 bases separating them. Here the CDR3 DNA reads TGTGCCAGCAGCTACACCGGGGGGGAGTTAAGCAATCAGCCCCAGCATTTT. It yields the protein CASSYTGGELSNQPQHF.

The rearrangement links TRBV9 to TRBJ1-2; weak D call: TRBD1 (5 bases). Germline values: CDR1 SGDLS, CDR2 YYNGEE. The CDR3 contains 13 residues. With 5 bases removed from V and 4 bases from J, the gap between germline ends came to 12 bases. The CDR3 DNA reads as TGTGCCAGCAGTCCAAGGGGCGCCTATGGCTACACCTTC. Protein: CASSPRGAYGYTF.

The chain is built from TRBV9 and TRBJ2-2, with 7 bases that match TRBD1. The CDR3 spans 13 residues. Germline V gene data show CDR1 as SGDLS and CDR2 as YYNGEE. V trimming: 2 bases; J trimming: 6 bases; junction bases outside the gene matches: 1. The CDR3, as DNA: TGTGCCAGCAGCGTCCAGGGGGCCGGGGAGCTGTTTTTT. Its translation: CASSVQGAGELFF.

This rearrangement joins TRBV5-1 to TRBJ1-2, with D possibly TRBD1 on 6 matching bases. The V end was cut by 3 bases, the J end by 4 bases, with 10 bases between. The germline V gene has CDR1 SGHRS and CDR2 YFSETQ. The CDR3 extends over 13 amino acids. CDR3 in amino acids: CASSWDKSYGYTF. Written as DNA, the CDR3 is TGCGCCAGCAGCTGGGACAAGAGCTATGGCTACACCTTC.

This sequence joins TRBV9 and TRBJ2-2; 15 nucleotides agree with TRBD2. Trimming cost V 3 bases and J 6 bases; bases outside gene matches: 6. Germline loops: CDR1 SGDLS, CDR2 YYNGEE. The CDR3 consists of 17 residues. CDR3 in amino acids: CASSARTSGRGAGELFF. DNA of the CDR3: TGTGCCAGCAGCGCCCGGACTAGCGGGAGGGGGGCCGGGGAGCTGTTTTTT.

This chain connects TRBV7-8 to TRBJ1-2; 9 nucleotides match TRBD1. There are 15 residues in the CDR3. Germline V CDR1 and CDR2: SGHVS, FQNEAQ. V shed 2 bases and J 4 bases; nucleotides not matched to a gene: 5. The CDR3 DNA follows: TGTGCCAGCAGCTTATTTGGGACAGGGCCCTATGGCTACACCTTC. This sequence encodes CASSLFGTGPYGYTF.

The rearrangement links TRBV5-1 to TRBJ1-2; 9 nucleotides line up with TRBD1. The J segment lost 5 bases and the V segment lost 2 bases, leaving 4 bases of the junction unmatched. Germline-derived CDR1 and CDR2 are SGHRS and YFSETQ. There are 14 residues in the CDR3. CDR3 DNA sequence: TGCGCCAGCAGCTTACAGGGGGCCGAATATGGCTACACCTTC. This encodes CASSLQGAEYGYTF.

The CDR3 nucleotides read TGCGCCAGCAGCTTGACTCCAGGATTCGGTCGAAACACTGAAGCTTTCTTT. Translating it yields CASSLTPGFGRNTEAFF. The chain has TRBV5-1 and TRBJ1-1; no definite D call. V dropped 1 base and J dropped 2 bases, with 18 bases sitting between them. Per germline, CDR1 SGHRS and CDR2 YFSETQ. This CDR3 is built from 17 residues.

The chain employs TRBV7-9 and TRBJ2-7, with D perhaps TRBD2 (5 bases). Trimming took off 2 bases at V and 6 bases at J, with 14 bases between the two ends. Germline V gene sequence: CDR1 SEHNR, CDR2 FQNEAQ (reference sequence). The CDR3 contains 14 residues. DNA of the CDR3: TGTGCCAGCAGCTTACGGGGATCCTGGGGCGAGCAGTACTTC. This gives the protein CASSLRGSWGEQYF.

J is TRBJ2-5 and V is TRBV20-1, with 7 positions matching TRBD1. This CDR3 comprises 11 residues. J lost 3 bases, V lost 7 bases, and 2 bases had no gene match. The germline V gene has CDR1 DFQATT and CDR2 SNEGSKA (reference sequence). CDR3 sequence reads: CSGDSKETQYF. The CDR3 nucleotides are TGCAGTGGGGACAGTAAAGAGACCCAGTACTTC.

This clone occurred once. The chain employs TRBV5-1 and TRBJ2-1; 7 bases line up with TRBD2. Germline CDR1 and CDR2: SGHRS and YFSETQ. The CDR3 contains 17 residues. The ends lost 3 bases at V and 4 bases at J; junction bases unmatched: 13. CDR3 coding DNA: TGCGCCAGCAGCTCGGCGGTGGGGGGGAGGAAGTACAATGAGCAGTTCTTC. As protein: CASSSAVGGRKYNEQFF.

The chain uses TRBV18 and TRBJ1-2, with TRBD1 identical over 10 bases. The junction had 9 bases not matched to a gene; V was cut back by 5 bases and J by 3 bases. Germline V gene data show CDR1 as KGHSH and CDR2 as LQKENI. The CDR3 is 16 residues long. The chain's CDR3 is CASSSGQGIVDYGYTF. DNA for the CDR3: TGTGCCAGCTCATCGGGACAGGGGATTGTCGACTATGGCTACACCTTC.

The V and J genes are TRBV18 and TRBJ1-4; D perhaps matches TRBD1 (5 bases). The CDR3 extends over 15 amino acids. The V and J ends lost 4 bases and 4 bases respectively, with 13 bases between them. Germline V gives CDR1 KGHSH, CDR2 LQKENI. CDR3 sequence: CASSHEQAINEKLFF. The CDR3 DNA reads TGTGCCAGCTCACATGAACAGGCGATTAATGAAAAACTGTTTTTT.

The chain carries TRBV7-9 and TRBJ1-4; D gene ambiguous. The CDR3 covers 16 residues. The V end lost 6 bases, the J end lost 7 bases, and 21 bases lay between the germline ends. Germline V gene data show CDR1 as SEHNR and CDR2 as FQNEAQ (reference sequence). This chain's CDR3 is CASRYSRGRLSEKLFF. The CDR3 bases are TGTGCCAGCAGATACAGCCGGGGAAGGCTTAGTGAAAAACTGTTTTTT.

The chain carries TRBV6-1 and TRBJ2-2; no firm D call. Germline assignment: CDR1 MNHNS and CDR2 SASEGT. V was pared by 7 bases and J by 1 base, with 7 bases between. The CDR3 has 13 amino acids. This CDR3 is CASISRNTGELFF. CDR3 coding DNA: TGTGCCAGCATCTCCAGGAACACCGGGGAGCTGTTTTTT.

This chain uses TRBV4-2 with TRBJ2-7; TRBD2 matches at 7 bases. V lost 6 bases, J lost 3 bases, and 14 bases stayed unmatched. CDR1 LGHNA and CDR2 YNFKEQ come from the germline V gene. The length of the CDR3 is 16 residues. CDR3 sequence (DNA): TGTGCCAGCAGGTCCCGTGGGGGGAGGGGATTCTACGAGCAGTACTTC. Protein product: CASRSRGGRGFYEQYF.

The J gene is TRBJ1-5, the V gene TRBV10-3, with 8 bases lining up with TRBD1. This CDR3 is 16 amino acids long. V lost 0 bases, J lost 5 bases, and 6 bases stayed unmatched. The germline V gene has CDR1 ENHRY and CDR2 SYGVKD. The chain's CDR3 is CAISESGRGLHQPQHF. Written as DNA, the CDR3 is TGTGCCATCAGTGAGTCGGGCAGGGGGCTTCATCAGCCCCAGCATTTT.

The chain's CDR3 is CASSYETGTYGYTF. In nucleotides, the CDR3 is TGTGCCAGCAGTTACGAAACAGGGACCTATGGCTACACCTTC. The chain recombines TRBV6-6 with TRBJ1-2; tentative D call: TRBD1 (6 bases). There are 14 residues in the CDR3. V was trimmed by 2 bases and J by 4 bases, leaving 11 bases between them. Germline loops: CDR1 MNHNY, CDR2 SVGAGI (reference sequence).

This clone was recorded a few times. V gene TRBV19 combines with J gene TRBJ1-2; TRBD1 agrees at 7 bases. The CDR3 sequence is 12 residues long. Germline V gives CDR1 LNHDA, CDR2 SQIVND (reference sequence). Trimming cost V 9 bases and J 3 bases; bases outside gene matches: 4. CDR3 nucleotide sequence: TGTGCCAGCACTGACAGGGACTATGGCTACACCTTC. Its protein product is CASTDRDYGYTF.

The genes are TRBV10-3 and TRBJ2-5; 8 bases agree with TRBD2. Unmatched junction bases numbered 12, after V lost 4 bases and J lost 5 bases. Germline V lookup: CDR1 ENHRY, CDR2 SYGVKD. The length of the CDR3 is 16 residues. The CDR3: CAISATKRGGLETQYF. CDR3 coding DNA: TGTGCCATCAGTGCCACTAAACGGGGGGGCCTGGAGACCCAGTACTTC.

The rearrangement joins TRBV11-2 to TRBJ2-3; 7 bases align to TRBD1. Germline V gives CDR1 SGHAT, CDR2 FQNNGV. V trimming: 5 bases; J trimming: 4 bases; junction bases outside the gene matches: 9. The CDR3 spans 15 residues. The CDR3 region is CASSRDSKNSDTQYF. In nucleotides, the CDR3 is TGTGCCAGCAGCCGGGACAGCAAGAACTCAGATACGCAGTATTTT.

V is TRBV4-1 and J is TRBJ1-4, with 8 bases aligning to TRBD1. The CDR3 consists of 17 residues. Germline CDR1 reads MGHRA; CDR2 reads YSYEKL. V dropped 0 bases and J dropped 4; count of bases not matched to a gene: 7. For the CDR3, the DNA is TGCGCCAGCAGCCAAGAGTCCAGGGGGCAGGATAATGAAAAACTGTTTTTT. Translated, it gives CASSQESRGQDNEKLFF.

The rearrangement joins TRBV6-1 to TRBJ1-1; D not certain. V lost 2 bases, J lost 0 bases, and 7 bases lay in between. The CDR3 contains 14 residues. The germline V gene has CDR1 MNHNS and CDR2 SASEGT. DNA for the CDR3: TGTGCCAGCAGTGAACACCGGGTGAACACTGAAGCTTTCTTT. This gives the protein CASSEHRVNTEAFF.

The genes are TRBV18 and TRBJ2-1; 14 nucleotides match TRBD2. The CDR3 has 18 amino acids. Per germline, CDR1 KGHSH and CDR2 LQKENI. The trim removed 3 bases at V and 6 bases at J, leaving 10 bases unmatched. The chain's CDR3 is CASSPSRMTSGGGNEQFF. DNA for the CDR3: TGTGCCAGCTCACCCAGTCGAATGACTAGCGGGGGGGGCAATGAGCAGTTCTTC.